In this sample, the clone carrying this TCR beta chain turned up many times. Its antigen is not known. In germline, CDR1 is SGHTA, CDR2 FQGNSA. The CDR3 spans 16 residues. Unmatched junction bases numbered 10, after V lost 3 bases and J lost 8 bases. These data are taken from a study of T cell repertoires in cytomegalovirus infection. Study-wide context: TCR beta signatures that were public indicated CMV infection and matching HLA type.

Study findings and constraints: Clonotypes of TCR beta that were HLA-C-restricted and CMV-specific dominated the ex vivo response. Identification of carriers of CMV plus the relevant HLA was achieved through cumulative public TCR beta family frequency.

TCRdb itself ran the reads through MiXCR, one entry per CDR3 protein. The repertoire consists of about 530,000 distinct CDR3 sequences, with 26% occurring once and the leading ten covering 13%. This TCR was sampled from a human donor in good health (CMV status not recorded). Some clones in this sample may be carry-over from other donors' samples. The J gene is TRBJ2-1, the V gene TRBV7-2; 10 nucleotides align to TRBD2. The specimen was PBMCs. CDR3 nucleotides: TGTGCCAGCAGCTTGATGAGCGGGAGGGCCTCGGATGAGCAGTTCTTC. The encoded protein is CASSLMSGRASDEQFF. The variable domain in full, completed from reference TRBV7-2 and TRBJ2-1, reads GAGVSQSPSNKVTEKGKDVELRCDPISGHTALYWYRQSLGQGLEFLIYFQGNSAPDKSGLPSDRFSAERTGGSVSTLTIQRTQQEDSAVYLCASSLMSGRASDEQFFGPGTRLTVL.